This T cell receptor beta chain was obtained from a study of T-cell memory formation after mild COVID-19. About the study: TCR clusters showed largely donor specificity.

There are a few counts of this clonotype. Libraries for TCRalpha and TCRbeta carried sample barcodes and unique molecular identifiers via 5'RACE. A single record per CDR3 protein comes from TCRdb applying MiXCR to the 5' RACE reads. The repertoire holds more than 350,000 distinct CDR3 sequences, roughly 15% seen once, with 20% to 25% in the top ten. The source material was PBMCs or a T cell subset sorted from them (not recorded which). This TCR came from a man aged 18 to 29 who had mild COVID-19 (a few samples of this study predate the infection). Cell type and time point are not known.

The CDR3 nucleotides are TGTGCCAGCAGCGGATCAGGGGGCAATCAGCCCCAGCATTTT. Its protein is CASSGSGGNQPQHF. The gene calls are TRBV7-2 and TRBJ1-5, with TRBD1 as a possible D gene (6 bases). The length of the CDR3 is 14 residues. CDR1 and CDR2 (germline): SGHTA, FQGNSA. The V and J ends lost 5 bases and 2 bases respectively, with 10 bases between them. Full variable domain (missing parts from reference TRBV7-2 and TRBJ1-5): GAGVSQSPSNKVTEKGKDVELRCDPISGHTALYWYRQSLGQGLEFLIYFQGNSAPDKSGLPSDRFSAERTGGSVSTLTIQRTQQEDSAVYLCASSGSGGNQPQHFGDGTRLSIL.